In its sample, the clone carrying this T cell receptor beta chain was seen a few times. The sample originates from a study of T cells in Graves' hyperthyroidism and ophthalmopathy. Trimming cost V 8 bases and J 0 bases, with 8 bases left between them. The germline V gene encodes CDR1 MNHNS and CDR2 SASEGT. There are 13 residues in the CDR3. Amplification of TCR beta CDR3 regions was performed using RNA transcripts as template. During a first-round RT-PCR of the TCR CDR3, the HTBI primer set was used. TCRdb processed the multiplex PCR reads anew with MiXCR; each CDR3 protein has one entry. The sample lists 660,000 or so distinct CDR3 sequences; around 20% were seen once.

Material: blood. The chain has TRBV6-1 and TRBJ1-5, with D hard to call. This TCR derives from a man aged 25-45 years with Graves' ophthalmopathy. CDR3 sequence: CASAGFSNQPQHF. The CDR3 nucleotides are TGTGCCAGCGCCGGCTTTAGCAATCAGCCCCAGCATTTT.